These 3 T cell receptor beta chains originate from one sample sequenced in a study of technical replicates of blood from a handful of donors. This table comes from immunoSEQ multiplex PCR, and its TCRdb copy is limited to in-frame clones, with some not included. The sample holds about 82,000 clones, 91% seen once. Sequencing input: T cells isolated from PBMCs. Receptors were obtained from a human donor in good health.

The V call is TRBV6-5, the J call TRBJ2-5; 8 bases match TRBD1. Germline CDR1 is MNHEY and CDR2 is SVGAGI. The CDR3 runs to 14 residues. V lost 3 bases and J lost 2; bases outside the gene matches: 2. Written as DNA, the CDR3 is TGTGCCAGCAGTTATCACAGGGGGCAAGAGACCCAGTACTTC. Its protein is CASSYHRGQETQYF.

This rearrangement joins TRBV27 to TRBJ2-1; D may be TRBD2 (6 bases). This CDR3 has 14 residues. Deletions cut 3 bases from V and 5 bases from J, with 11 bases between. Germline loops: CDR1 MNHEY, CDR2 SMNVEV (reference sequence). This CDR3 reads CASSLQRANNEQFF. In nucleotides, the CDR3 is TGTGCCAGCAGTTTGCAGCGGGCCAACAATGAGCAGTTCTTC.

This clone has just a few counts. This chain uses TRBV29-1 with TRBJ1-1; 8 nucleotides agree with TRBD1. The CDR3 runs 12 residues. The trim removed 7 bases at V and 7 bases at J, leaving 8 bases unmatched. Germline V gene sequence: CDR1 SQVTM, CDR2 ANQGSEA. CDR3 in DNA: TGCAGCGCCGGACAGGGTGGTTTTGAAGCTTTCTTT. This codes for CSAGQGGFEAFF.